Presented here are 5 T cell receptor beta chains from one specimen sequenced in a study of shared clonotypes between healthy human individuals. Profiled with immunoSEQ multiplex PCR; TCRdb holds only in-frame clones, not every one. This sample has some 510,000 clones, with 79% found just once. The sequencing sample was made of PBMCs. The receptors were sampled from a woman aged 40 to 50 in good health. Some clones in this sample may be carry-over from other donors' samples.

The chain carries TRBV28 and TRBJ1-5, with D perhaps matching TRBD1 (6 bases). Trimming stripped 2 bases from V and 2 bases from J, with 16 bases between. The CDR3 has 17 residues. In germline, CDR1 is MDHEN, CDR2 SYDVKM. The CDR3 bases are TGTGCCAGCAGTTTACTGACGATGGGGGGCGGCAATCAGCCCCAGCATTTT. It codes for CASSLLTMGGGNQPQHF.

The chain recombines TRBV7-7 with TRBJ2-2; 7 positions match TRBD2. Per germline, CDR1 SSHAT and CDR2 FNYEAQ (reference sequence). V shed 5 bases, J shed 4 bases, and the junction held 10 bases outside the gene matches. This CDR3 is 16 amino acids long. The CDR3 sequence is CASSPRVGGTTGELFF. In DNA, the CDR3 is TGTGCCAGCAGCCCCAGGGTGGGAGGGACCACCGGGGAGCTGTTTTTT.

Remarks on this clone: Compared with germline, one end of the junction differs, possibly owing to a read error. Other nucleotide sequences from this sample produce the same CDR3. The chain links TRBV29-1 to TRBJ2-3; 11 bases are shared with TRBD2. Germline loops: CDR1 SQVTM, CDR2 ANQGSEA. The CDR3 loop spans 15 amino acids. This CDR3 reads CSVEGLAGGTDTQYF. The CDR3 bases are TGCAGCGTGGAAGGACTAGCGGGCGGCACAGATACGCAGTATTTT.

The J gene is TRBJ2-7, the V gene TRBV6-6; no reliable D call. The germline V gene has CDR1 MNHNY and CDR2 SVGAGI (reference sequence). This CDR3 region has 13 residues. Trimming pared 6 bases from V and 2 bases from J, leaving 11 bases between. In DNA form, the CDR3 reads TGTGCCAGCAGCCCCTATGGGGCCTACGAGCAGTACTTC. Protein sequence: CASSPYGAYEQYF.

J is TRBJ2-7 and V is TRBV28; D remains ambiguous. Trimming stripped 1 base from V and 1 base from J, with 11 bases between. The CDR3 has 15 amino acids. Germline values: CDR1 MDHEN, CDR2 SYDVKM. The CDR3 sequence: CASSLLGNPSYEQYF. In DNA, the CDR3 is TGTGCCAGCAGTTTATTGGGAAACCCTTCCTACGAGCAGTACTTC.